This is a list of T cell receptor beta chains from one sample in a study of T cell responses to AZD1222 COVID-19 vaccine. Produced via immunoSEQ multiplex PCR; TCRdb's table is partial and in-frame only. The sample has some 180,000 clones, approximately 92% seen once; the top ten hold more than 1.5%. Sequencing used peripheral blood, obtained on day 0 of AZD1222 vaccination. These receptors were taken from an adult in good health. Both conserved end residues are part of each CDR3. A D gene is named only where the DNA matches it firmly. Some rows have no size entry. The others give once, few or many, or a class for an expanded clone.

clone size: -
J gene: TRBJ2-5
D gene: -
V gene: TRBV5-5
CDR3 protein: CASSLGGWGEETQYF
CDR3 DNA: TGTGCCAGCAGCTTGGGGGGATGGGGAGAAGAGACCCAGTACTTC

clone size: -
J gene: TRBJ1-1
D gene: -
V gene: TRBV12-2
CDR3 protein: CASRLNERSAEAFF
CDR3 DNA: TGTGCAAGTCGCTTAAATGAGCGGAGCGCTGAAGCTTTCTTT

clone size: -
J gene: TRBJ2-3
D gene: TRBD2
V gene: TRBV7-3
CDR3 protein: CASSLGPSGLSTDTQYF
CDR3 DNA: TGTGCCAGCAGCTTGGGCCCTAGCGGTCTTAGCACAGATACGCAGTATTTT

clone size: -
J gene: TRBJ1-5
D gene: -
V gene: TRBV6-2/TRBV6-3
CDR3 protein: CASSPYSASDQPQHF
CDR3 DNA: TGTGCCAGCAGTCCGTATTCCGCCAGCGATCAGCCCCAGCATTTT

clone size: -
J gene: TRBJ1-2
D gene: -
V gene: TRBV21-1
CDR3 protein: CASSKARGFFHGYTF
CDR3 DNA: TGTGCCAGCAGCAAAGCGCGAGGGTTCTTTCATGGCTACACCTTC

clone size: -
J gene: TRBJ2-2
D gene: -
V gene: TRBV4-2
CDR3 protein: CASSQDTVTGELFF
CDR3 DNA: TGTGCCAGCAGCCAAGATACGGTCACCGGGGAGCTGTTTTTT

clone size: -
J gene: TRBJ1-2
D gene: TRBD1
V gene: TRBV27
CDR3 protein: CASSPGTDTLGYGYTF
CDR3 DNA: TGTGCCAGCAGTCCAGGGACAGATACCCTCGGCTATGGCTACACCTTC

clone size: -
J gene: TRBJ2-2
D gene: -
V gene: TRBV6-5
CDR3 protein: CASSYASGELFF
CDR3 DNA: TGTGCCAGCAGTTACGCCAGCGGGGAGCTGTTTTTT

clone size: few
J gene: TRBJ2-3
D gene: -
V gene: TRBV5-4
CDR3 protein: CASSLEGGDDTQYF
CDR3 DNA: TGTGCCAGCAGCTTGGAGGGGGGGGATGATACGCAGTATTTT

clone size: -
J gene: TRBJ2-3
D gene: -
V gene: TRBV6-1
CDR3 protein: CASSEGPSTDTQYF
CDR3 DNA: TGTGCCAGCAGTGAAGGGCCGAGCACAGATACGCAGTATTTT

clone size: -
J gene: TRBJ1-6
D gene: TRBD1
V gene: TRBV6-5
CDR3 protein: CASKRDRVHNSPLHF
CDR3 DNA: TGTGCCAGCAAACGAGACAGGGTGCATAATTCACCCCTCCACTTT

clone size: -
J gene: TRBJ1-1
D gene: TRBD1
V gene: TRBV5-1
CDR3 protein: CASSTRQGYTEAFF
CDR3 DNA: TGCGCCAGCAGCACCCGACAGGGGTACACTGAAGCTTTCTTT

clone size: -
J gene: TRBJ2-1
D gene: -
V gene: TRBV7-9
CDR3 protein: CASSLDLGERQFF
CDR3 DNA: TGTGCCAGCAGCTTGGATTTAGGGGAGCGGCAGTTCTTC

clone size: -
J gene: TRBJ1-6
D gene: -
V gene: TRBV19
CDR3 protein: CASRQNRDNSPLHF
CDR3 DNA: TGTGCCAGCAGACAAAACAGGGATAATTCACCCCTCCACTTT

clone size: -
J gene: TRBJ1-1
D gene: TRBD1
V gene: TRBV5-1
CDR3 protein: CASGTGEVNTEAFF
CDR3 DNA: TGCGCCAGCGGGACAGGGGAGGTGAACACTGAAGCTTTCTTT

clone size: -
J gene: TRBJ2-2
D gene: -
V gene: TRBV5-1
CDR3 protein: CASCPGDTGELFF
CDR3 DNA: TGCGCCAGCTGCCCGGGGGACACCGGGGAGCTGTTTTTT

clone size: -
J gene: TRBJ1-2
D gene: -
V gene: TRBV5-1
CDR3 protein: CASSLSGVGYTF
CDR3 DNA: TGCGCCAGCAGCTTGTCCGGGGTTGGCTACACCTTC

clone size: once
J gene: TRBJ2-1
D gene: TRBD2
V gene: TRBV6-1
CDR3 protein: CASSEGTSGSNEQFF
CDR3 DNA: TGTGCCAGCAGTGAGGGGACTAGCGGGAGTAATGAGCAGTTCTTC